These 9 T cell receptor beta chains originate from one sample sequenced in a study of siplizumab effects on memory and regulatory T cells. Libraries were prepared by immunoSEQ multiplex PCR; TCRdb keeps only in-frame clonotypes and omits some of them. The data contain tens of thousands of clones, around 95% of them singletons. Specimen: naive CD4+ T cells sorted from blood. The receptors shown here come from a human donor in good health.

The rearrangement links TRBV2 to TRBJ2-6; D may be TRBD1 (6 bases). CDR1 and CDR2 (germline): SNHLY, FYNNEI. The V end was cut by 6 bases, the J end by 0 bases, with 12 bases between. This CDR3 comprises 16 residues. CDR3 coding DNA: TGTGCCAGCAGGACCGACAGGAACTCTGGGGCCAACGTCCTGACTTTC. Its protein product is CASRTDRNSGANVLTF.

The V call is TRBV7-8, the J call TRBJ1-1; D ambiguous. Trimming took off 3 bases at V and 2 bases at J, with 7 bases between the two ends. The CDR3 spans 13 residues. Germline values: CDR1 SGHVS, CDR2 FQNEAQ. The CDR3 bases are TGTGCCAGCAGCTTCGCGAGAAACACTGAAGCTTTCTTT. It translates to CASSFARNTEAFF.

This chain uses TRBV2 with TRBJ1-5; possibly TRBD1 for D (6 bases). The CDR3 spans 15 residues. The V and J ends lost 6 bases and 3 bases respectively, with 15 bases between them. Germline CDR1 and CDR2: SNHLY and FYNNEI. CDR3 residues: CASRENRVNNQPQHF. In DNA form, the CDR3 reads TGTGCCAGCAGGGAAAACAGGGTGAACAATCAGCCCCAGCATTTT.

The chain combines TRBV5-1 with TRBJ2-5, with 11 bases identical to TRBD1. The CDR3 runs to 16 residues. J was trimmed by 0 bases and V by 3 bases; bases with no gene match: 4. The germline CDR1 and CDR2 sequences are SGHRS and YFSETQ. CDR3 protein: CASSSRDRGYQETQYF. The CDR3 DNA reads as TGCGCCAGCAGCTCCCGGGACAGGGGGTACCAAGAGACCCAGTACTTC. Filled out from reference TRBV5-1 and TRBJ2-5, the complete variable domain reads KAGVTQTPRYLIKTRGQQVTLSCSPISGHRSVSWYQQTPGQGLQFLFEYFSETQRNKGNFPGRFSGRQFSNSRSEMNVSTLELGDSALYLCASSSRDRGYQETQYFGPGTRLLVL.

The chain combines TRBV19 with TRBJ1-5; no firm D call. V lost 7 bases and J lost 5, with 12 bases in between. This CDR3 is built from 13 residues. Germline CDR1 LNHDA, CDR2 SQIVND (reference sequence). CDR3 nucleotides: TGTGCCAGTACGGACCGATATTATCAGCCCCAGCATTTT. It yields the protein CASTDRYYQPQHF. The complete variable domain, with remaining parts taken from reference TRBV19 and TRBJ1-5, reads DGGITQSPKYLFRKEGQNVTLSCEQNLNHDAMYWYRQDPGQGLRLIYYSQIVNDFQKGDIAEGYSVSREKKESFPLTVTSAQKNPTAFYLCASTDRYYQPQHFGDGTRLSIL.

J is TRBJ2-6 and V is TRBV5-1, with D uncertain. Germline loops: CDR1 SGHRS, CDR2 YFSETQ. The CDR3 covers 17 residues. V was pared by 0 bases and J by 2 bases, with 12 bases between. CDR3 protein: CASSLARPETGANVLTF. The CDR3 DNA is TGCGCCAGCAGCTTGGCCCGGCCCGAGACTGGGGCCAACGTCCTGACTTTC.

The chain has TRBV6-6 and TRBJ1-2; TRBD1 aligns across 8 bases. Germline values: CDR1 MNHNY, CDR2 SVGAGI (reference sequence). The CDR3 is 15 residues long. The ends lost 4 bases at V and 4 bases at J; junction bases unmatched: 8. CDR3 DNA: TGTGCCAGCAGTTCCCCGGACAGGGCCATCTATGGCTACACCTTC. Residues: CASSSPDRAIYGYTF.

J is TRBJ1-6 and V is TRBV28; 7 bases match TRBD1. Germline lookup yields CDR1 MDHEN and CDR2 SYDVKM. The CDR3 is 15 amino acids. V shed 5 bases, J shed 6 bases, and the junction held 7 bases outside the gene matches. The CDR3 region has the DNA TGTGCCAGCAGTGAACCGGACAGGAGTAATTCACCCCTCCACTTT. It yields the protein CASSEPDRSNSPLHF. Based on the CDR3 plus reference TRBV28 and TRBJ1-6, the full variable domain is DVKVTQSSRYLVKRTGEKVFLECVQDMDHENMFWYRQDPGLGLRLIYFSYDVKMKEKGDIPEGYSVSREKKERFSLILESASTNQTSMYLCASSEPDRSNSPLHFGNGTRLTVT.

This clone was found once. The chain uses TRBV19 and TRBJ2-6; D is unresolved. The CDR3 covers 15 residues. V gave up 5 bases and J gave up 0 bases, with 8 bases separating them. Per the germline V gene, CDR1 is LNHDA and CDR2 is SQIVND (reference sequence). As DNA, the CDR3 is TGTGCCAGTAGTCCCCCATTCTCTGGGGCCAACGTCCTGACTTTC. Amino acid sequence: CASSPPFSGANVLTF.